The 31 T cell receptor beta chains given below trace back to one sample, sequenced in a study of blood T cell repertoires in COVID-19 (dated by TCRdb to about 2020). Library creation used the immunoSEQ multiplex PCR assay. Not all clones reach the TCRdb copy of this immuneACCESS table, which keeps in-frame sequences only. Checked studies attribute under half of the gap to unresolved V genes and leave the rest unexplained. The sample table lists around 310,000 clones, about nine tenths of them with a count of one. Of the sample, roughly a tenth is held by the ten largest clones. The sample consisted of PBMCs or T cells enriched from blood (not recorded which). Receptor source: a woman aged 30 to 39 who had recovered from COVID-19.

The CDR3 loop reads CASSPRTPFKYEQYF. The CDR3 DNA sequence: TGTGCCAGCAGCCCCCGGACTCCCTTTAAGTACGAGCAGTACTTC. The V and J genes are TRBV3-1 (or the pseudogene TRBV3-2) and TRBJ2-7; TRBD2 might be the D (5 bases). This CDR3 region has 15 residues. Germline CDR1 is LGHDT and CDR2 is YNNKEL (reference sequence). V was shortened by 4 bases and J by 4 bases, with 17 bases between the two germline ends.

This chain uses TRBV10-3 with TRBJ2-3; no firm D call. Germline-derived CDR1 and CDR2 are ENHRY and SYGVKD. The ends were cut back, 4 bases at V and 2 bases at J, with 7 bases in the middle. The CDR3 contains 13 residues. The CDR3 DNA sequence: TGTGCCATCAGTGCCGCGAACACAGATACGCAGTATTTT. Its translation is CAISAANTDTQYF.

This clone was counted once. The chain combines TRBV5-6 with TRBJ2-7; D uncertain. The germline V gene encodes CDR1 SGHDT and CDR2 YYEEEE. This CDR3 comprises 11 residues. The V and J ends lost 6 bases and 6 bases respectively, with 10 bases between them. CDR3 residues: CASTLTGEQYF. The CDR3 region has the DNA TGTGCCAGCACCCTAACGGGCGAGCAGTACTTC.

A single count supports this clone. CDR3 nucleotide sequence: TGTGCCAGCAGCTTGGTCGGGACACAGACTGGAAACACCATATATTTT. Residues: CASSLVGTQTGNTIYF. The genes are TRBV5-4 and TRBJ1-3; the D gene is possibly TRBD1 (6 bases). The CDR3 extends over 16 amino acids. Trimming shortened V by 0 bases and J by 2 bases, and 12 bases separated the two germline ends. Germline assignment: CDR1 SGHNT and CDR2 YYREEE (reference sequence).

The chain is built from TRBV30 and TRBJ1-1; no clear D gene. Trimming removed 3 bases from V and 6 bases from J, with 20 bases in between. The germline gives CDR1 GTSNPN, CDR2 SVGIG (reference sequence). The length of the CDR3 is 15 residues. This chain's CDR3 is CAWRRKSGEVAEAFF. DNA for the CDR3: TGTGCCTGGAGACGAAAAAGCGGGGAAGTGGCTGAAGCTTTCTTT.

V gene TRBV21-1 combines with J gene TRBJ2-1; the D segment call TRBD2 is taken from the table without a DNA check. TRBV21-1 is a pseudogene segment. This CDR3 has 15 amino acids. Here the CDR3 reads CASSKVGLPGNEQFF. CDR3 sequence (DNA): TGTGCCAGCAGCAAAGTAGGACTCCCGGGAAATGAGCAGTTCTTC.

CDR3 in amino acids: CASSSHSEAGTDTQYF. DNA of the CDR3: TGTGCCAGCAGTTCCCATAGTGAAGCGGGCACAGATACGCAGTATTTT. The V and J genes are TRBV6-6 and TRBJ2-3, with D possibly TRBD2 on 5 matching bases. Trimming stripped 4 bases from V and 1 base from J, with 15 bases between. Germline V CDR1 and CDR2: MNHNY, SVGAGI (reference sequence). The CDR3 is made up of 16 amino acids.

This chain joins TRBV5-1 and TRBJ2-3; the match to TRBD2 covers 11 bases. V shed 4 bases and J 10 bases; nucleotides not matched to a gene: 8. The CDR3 runs 14 residues. Germline V CDR1 and CDR2: SGHRS, YFSETQ. CDR3 coding DNA: TGCGCCAGCAGCAAAGACGGGACTAGCGGAGCGCAGTATTTT. It translates to CASSKDGTSGAQYF.

The CDR3 nucleotides are TGTGCCGCAGGGGGCAGGGGCTATGGCTACACCTTC. This translates into CAAGGRGYGYTF. V and J are TRBV6-5 and TRBJ1-2; 8 bases line up with TRBD1. Trimming at V came to 11 bases and at J to 4 bases, leaving 6 bases not matched to a gene. The CDR3 is made up of 12 amino acids. The germline CDR1 and CDR2 sequences are MNHEY and SVGAGI.

In DNA form, the CDR3 reads TGTGCCAGCAGCGTAGTTAAGAACACTGAAGCTTTCTTT. Its protein is CASSVVKNTEAFF. The chain is built from TRBV9 and TRBJ1-1; D gene unclear. This CDR3 spans 13 amino acids. Germline V gene data show CDR1 as SGDLS and CDR2 as YYNGEE. V lost 0 bases and J 1 base, leaving 4 bases between the germline ends.

This clone has a single count. The rearrangement links TRBV5-1 to TRBJ1-4; D might be TRBD1 (6 bases). The V end lost 2 bases, the J end lost 6 bases, and 11 bases lay between the germline ends. From germline, CDR1 is SGHRS and CDR2 YFSETQ. The CDR3 length is 14 residues. This CDR3 reads CASSFREGDEKLFF. For the CDR3, the DNA is TGCGCCAGCAGCTTCAGGGAGGGGGATGAAAAACTGTTTTTT.

CDR3 amino acids: CASTAPRGTQPQHF. In DNA form, the CDR3 reads TGTGCCAGCACGGCCCCTCGGGGAACCCAGCCCCAGCATTTT. V gene TRBV28 combines with J gene TRBJ1-5; D not certain. Germline V gives CDR1 MDHEN, CDR2 SYDVKM. The CDR3 runs to 14 residues. V was trimmed by 7 bases and J by 7 bases, leaving 17 bases between them.

The chain combines TRBV6-5 with TRBJ2-5; weak D call: TRBD2 (5 bases). In germline, CDR1 is MNHEY, CDR2 SVGAGI. The CDR3 covers 12 residues. V lost 8 bases and J lost 1, with 8 bases in between. In DNA form, the CDR3 reads TGTGCCAGCGGGAGACCCCAAGAGACCCAGTACTTC. Translating it yields CASGRPQETQYF.

This sequence joins TRBV11-2 and TRBJ1-1; D remains ambiguous. Germline values: CDR1 SGHAT, CDR2 FQNNGV. The CDR3 sequence is 12 residues long. V gave up 1 base and J gave up 6 bases, with 6 bases separating them. In nucleotides, the CDR3 is TGTGCCAGCAGCTTAGCAATGTCTGAAGCTTTCTTT. It codes for CASSLAMSEAFF.

This clone was seen a handful of times. The chain uses TRBV29-1 and TRBJ1-5; 8 positions agree with TRBD1. The germline V gene encodes CDR1 SQVTM and CDR2 ANQGSEA. CDR3 length: 13 residues. V lost 4 bases, J lost 3 bases, and 2 bases stayed unmatched. The CDR3: CSVVQGANQPQHF. The CDR3 nucleotides read TGCAGCGTTGTCCAGGGGGCCAATCAGCCCCAGCATTTT.

The chain uses TRBV29-1 and TRBJ1-1, with TRBD1 as a possible D gene (5 bases). The V and J ends lost 4 bases and 1 base respectively, with 10 bases between them. Germline V gene data show CDR1 as SQVTM and CDR2 as ANQGSEA. The CDR3 covers 13 residues. The DNA for the CDR3 is TGCAGCGTTGGACAGAGTGAGAACACTGAAGCTTTCTTT. The encoded protein is CSVGQSENTEAFF.

There are a few counts of this clone. The rearrangement links TRBV20-1 to TRBJ1-6; possible D gene TRBD1, 6 bases. Between the trimmed V and J ends, which lost 3 bases and 0 bases, there was a span of 12 bases. Per the germline V gene, CDR1 is DFQATT and CDR2 is SNEGSKA (reference sequence). The CDR3 length is 16 residues. The CDR3 spells CSASTGTSSYNSPLHF. The CDR3 DNA follows: TGCAGTGCTAGTACAGGGACGAGCTCCTATAATTCACCCCTCCACTTT.

V gene TRBV3-1 (or the pseudogene TRBV3-2) combines with J gene TRBJ2-4; 13 nucleotides agree with TRBD2. Per germline, CDR1 LGHDT and CDR2 YNNKEL (reference sequence). V shed 0 bases and J 8 bases; nucleotides not matched to a gene: 13. The CDR3 runs 19 residues. In DNA, the CDR3 is TGTGCCAGCAGCCAAGAACGGGGGGGACTAGCGGGACCTATGGACATTCAGTACTTC. As protein: CASSQERGGLAGPMDIQYF.

This clone was seen a handful of times. The chain uses TRBV6-2 or TRBV6-3 and TRBJ2-7; D ambiguous. The CDR3 is made up of 13 amino acids. CDR1 and CDR2 from the germline V gene are MNHEY and SVGEGT. Deletions cut 3 bases from V and 5 bases from J, with 11 bases between. The CDR3 DNA is TGTGCCAGCAGTTATAACAGACGCCACGAGCAGTACTTC. This translates into CASSYNRRHEQYF.

The gene calls are TRBV28 and TRBJ1-2; 9 bases are shared with TRBD1. In germline, CDR1 is MDHEN, CDR2 SYDVKM. CDR3 length: 14 amino acids. The ends lost 3 bases at V and 10 bases at J; junction bases unmatched: 9. The CDR3 DNA follows: TGTGCCAGCAGTTTCGCCCGGGACAGGGTAGACTACACCTTC. This encodes CASSFARDRVDYTF.

This clone was detected a few times. This sequence joins TRBV28 and TRBJ2-7; 9 nucleotides agree with TRBD1. The CDR3 extends over 16 amino acids. CDR1 is MDHEN, CDR2 SYDVKM, per germline. The ends lost 3 bases at V and 1 base at J; junction bases unmatched: 7. CDR3 in amino acids: CASSFPDRGLSYEQYF. The CDR3 DNA sequence: TGTGCCAGCAGTTTCCCGGACAGGGGCCTTTCCTACGAGCAGTACTTC.

V and J are TRBV6-5 and TRBJ2-5, with D perhaps matching TRBD1 (6 bases). Germline V CDR1 and CDR2: MNHEY, SVGAGI. The CDR3 totals 13 residues. Trimming removed 5 bases at V and 0 bases at J, with 7 bases between. CDR3 residues: CASSTGYQETQYF. DNA of the CDR3: TGTGCCAGCAGTACAGGGTACCAAGAGACCCAGTACTTC.

This clone was counted between two and nine times. The chain is built from TRBV6-6 and TRBJ1-2, with 7 bases that match TRBD1. With V trimmed by 6 bases and J by 6 bases, 16 bases remained unmatched. The CDR3 has 16 amino acids. The germline gives CDR1 MNHNY, CDR2 SVGAGI (reference sequence). The CDR3 DNA follows: TGTGCCAGCAGGATAACGGGACAGCTCTACGGGGATGGCTACACCTTC. It is translated as CASRITGQLYGDGYTF.

J is TRBJ2-3 and V is TRBV7-6; 8 nucleotides match TRBD2. V lost 5 bases to trimming and J lost 1 base; unmatched junction nucleotides: 17. The CDR3 is 19 amino acids. In germline, CDR1 is SGHVS, CDR2 FNYEAQ. The CDR3 DNA sequence: TGTGCCAGCAGCACGCCGACACTAGCGGCCATTGGGGGCACAGATACGCAGTATTTT. As protein: CASSTPTLAAIGGTDTQYF.

V usage is TRBV25-1 and J usage is TRBJ2-5, with TRBD2 matching over 11 bases. This CDR3 region has 15 residues. Germline assignment: CDR1 MGHDK and CDR2 SYGVNS. J was trimmed by 2 bases and V by 3 bases; bases with no gene match: 2. The CDR3 coding sequence is TGTGCCAGCAGTGAGACTAGCGGGAAACAAGAGACCCAGTACTTC. Translation: CASSETSGKQETQYF.

The chain employs TRBV27 and TRBJ1-1; tentative D call: TRBD1 (6 bases). The germline V gene has CDR1 MNHEY and CDR2 SMNVEV (reference sequence). This CDR3 comprises 14 residues. The V and J ends lost 0 bases and 11 bases respectively, with 16 bases between them. The chain's CDR3 is CASSLSWRGPVAFF. The CDR3 DNA reads TGTGCCAGCAGTTTATCATGGCGGGGGCCCGTGGCTTTCTTT.

The chain carries TRBV28 and TRBJ2-7, with TRBD1 matching over 10 bases. After removal of 5 bases from V and 3 bases from J, the junction contained 10 bases not matched to a gene. The CDR3 runs to 16 residues. Looked up from germline, CDR1 is MDHEN and CDR2 is SYDVKM. CDR3 bases: TGTGCCAGCAGTCTGTGGACAGGGGGGCCCTTCTACGAGCAGTACTTC. Residues: CASSLWTGGPFYEQYF.

The V call is TRBV4-3, the J call TRBJ1-1, with TRBD1 as a possible D gene (6 bases). CDR1 and CDR2 (germline): LGHNA, YSLEER. V lost 0 bases, J lost 1 base, and 12 bases lay in between. The CDR3 length is 16 residues. CDR3 sequence reads: CASSQDPTGTNTEAFF. The CDR3 DNA sequence: TGCGCCAGCAGCCAAGACCCCACAGGGACGAACACTGAAGCTTTCTTT.

The CDR3 reads CASSQGQGADQPQHF. The DNA of the CDR3 is TGTGCCAGCAGCCAGGGACAGGGGGCTGATCAGCCCCAGCATTTT. The J gene is TRBJ1-5, the V gene TRBV7-8; TRBD1 agrees at 12 bases. The CDR3 runs to 15 residues. The germline V gene encodes CDR1 SGHVS and CDR2 FQNEAQ. V lost 5 bases, J lost 5 bases, and 4 bases stayed unmatched.

This clone has just a few counts. This chain links TRBV2 with TRBJ1-1, with D maybe TRBD1 (5 bases). The CDR3 is 15 residues long. Trimming shortened V by 2 bases and J by 7 bases, and 17 bases separated the two germline ends. Germline V CDR1 and CDR2: SNHLY, FYNNEI. The CDR3 is CASSESAYRLGEAFF. Written as DNA, the CDR3 is TGTGCCAGCAGTGAAAGTGCGTACAGGTTGGGTGAAGCTTTCTTT. Full variable domain (remainder filled in from reference TRBV2 and TRBJ1-1): EPEVTQTPSHQVTQMGQEVILRCVPISNHLYFYWYRQILGQKVEFLVSFYNNEISEKSEIFDDQFSVERPDGSNFTLKIRSTKLEDSAMYFCASSESAYRLGEAFFGQGTRLTVV.

This chain connects TRBV7-9 to TRBJ1-5; 7 bases are shared with TRBD1. CDR1 and CDR2 (germline): SEHNR, FQNEAQ (reference sequence). The CDR3 spans 17 residues. With 5 bases clipped from V and 7 bases from J, the junction kept 17 bases outside the gene matches. As DNA, the CDR3 is TGTGCCAGCAGCCACTGGCAGGGAGACAGGGCTCAGCAGCCCCAGCATTTT. It yields the protein CASSHWQGDRAQQPQHF.